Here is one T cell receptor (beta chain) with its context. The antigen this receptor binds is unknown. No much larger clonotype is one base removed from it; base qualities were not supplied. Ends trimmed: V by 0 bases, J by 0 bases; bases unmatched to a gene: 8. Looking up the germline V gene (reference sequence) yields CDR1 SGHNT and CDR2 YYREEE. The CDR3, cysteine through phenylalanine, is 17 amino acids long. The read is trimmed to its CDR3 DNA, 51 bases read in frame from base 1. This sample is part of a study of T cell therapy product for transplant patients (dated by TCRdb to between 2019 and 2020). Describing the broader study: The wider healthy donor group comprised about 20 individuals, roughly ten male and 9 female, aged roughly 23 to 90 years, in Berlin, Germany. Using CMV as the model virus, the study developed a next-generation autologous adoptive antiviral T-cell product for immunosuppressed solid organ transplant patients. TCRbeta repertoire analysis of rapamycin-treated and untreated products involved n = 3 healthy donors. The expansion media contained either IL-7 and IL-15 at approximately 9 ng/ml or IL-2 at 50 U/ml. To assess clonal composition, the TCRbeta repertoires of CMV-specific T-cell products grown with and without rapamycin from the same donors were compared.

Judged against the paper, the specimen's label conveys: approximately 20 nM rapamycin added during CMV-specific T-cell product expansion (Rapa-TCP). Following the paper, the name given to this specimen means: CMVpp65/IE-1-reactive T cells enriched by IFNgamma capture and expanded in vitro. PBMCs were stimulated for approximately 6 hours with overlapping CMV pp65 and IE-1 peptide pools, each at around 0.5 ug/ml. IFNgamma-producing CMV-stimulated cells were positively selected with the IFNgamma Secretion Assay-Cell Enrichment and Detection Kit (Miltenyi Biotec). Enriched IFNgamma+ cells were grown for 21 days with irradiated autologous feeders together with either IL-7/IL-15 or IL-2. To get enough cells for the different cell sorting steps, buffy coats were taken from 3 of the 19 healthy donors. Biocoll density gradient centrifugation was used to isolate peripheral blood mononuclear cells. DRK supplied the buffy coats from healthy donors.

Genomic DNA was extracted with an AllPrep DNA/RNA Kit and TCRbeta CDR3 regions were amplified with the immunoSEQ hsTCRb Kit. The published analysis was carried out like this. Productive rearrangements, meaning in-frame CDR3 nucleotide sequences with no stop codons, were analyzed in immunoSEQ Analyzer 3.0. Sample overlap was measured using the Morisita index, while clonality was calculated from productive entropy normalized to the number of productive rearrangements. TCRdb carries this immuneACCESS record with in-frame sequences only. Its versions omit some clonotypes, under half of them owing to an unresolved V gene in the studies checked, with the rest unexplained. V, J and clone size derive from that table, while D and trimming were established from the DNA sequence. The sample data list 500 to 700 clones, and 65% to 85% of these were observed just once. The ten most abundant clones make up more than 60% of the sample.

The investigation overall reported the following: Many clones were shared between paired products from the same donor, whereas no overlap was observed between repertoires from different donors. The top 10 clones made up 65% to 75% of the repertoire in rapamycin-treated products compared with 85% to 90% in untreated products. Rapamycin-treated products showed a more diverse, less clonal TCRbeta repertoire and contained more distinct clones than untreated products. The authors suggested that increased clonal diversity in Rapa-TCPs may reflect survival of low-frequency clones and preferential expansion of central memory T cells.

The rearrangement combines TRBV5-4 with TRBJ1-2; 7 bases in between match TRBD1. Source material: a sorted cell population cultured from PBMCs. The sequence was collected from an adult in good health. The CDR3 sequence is CASSLDLGQNPNYGYTF. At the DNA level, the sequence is TGTGCCAGCAGCTTGGATCTGGGACAGAACCCTAACTATGGCTACACCTTC.